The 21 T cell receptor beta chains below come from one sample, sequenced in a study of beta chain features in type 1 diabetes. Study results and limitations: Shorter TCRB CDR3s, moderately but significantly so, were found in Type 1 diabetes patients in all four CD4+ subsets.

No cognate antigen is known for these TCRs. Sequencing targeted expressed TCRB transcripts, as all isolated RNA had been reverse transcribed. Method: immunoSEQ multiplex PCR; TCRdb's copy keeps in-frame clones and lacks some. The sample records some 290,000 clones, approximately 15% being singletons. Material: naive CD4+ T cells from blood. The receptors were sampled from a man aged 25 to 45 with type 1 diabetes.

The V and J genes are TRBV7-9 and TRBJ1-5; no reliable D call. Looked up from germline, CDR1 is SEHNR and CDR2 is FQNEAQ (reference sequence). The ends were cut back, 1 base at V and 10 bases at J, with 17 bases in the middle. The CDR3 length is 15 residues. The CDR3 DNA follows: TGTGCCAGCAGCTTAGGTGTCCAGGCCTCGGAACCCCAGCATTTT. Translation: CASSLGVQASEPQHF.

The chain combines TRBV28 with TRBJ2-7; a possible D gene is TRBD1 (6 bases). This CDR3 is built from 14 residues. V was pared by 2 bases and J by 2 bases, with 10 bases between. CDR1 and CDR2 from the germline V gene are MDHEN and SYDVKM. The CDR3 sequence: CASSLDRPTYEQYF. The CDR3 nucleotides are TGTGCCAGCAGTTTAGACAGGCCCACCTACGAGCAGTACTTC.

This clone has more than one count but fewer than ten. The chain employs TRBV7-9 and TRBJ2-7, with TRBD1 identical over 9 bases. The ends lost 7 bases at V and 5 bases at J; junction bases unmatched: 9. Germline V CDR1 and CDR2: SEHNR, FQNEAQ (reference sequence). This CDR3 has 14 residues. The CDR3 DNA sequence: TGTGCCAGCAACCGGGACAGGGTCGGGGACGAGCAGTACTTC. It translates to CASNRDRVGDEQYF.

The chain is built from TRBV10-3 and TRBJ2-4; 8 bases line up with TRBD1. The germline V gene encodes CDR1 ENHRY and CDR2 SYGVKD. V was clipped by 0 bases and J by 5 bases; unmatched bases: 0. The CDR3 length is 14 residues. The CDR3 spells CAISESGQENIQYF. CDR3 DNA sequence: TGTGCCATCAGTGAGTCGGGACAGGAAAACATTCAGTACTTC.

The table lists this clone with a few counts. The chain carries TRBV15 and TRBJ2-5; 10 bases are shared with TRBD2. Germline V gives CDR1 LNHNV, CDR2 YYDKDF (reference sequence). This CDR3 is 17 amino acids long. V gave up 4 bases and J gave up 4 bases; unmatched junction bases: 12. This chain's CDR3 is CATSTLAGGRAAETQYF. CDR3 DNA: TGTGCCACCAGCACCTTAGCGGGGGGTAGGGCGGCAGAGACCCAGTACTTC.

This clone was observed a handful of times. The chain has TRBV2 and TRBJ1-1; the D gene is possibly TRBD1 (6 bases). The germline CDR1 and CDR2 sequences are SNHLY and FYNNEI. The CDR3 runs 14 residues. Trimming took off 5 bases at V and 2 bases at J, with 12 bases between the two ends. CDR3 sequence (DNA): TGTGCCAGCAGTCCAGGGGAGGGTAACACTGAAGCTTTCTTT. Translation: CASSPGEGNTEAFF. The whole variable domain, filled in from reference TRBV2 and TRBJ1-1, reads EPEVTQTPSHQVTQMGQEVILRCVPISNHLYFYWYRQILGQKVEFLVSFYNNEISEKSEIFDDQFSVERPDGSNFTLKIRSTKLEDSAMYFCASSPGEGNTEAFFGQGTRLTVV.

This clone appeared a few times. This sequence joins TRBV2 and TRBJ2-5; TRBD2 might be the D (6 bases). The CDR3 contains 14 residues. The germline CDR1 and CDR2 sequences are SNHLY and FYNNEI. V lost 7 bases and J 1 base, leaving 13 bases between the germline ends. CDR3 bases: TGTGCCAGCACGGCTTTGGAGGGCCAAGAGACCCAGTACTTC. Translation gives CASTALEGQETQYF.

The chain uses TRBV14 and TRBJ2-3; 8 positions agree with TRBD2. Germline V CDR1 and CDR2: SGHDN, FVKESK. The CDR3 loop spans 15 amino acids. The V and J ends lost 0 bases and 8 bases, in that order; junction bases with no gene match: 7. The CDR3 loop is CASSQDVGRVGTQYF. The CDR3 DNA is TGTGCCAGCAGCCAAGATGTCGGGAGGGTCGGTACGCAGTATTTT. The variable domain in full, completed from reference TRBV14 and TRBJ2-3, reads EAGVTQFPSHSVIEKGQTVTLRCDPISGHDNLYWYRRVMGKEIKFLLHFVKESKQDESGMPNNRFLAERTGGTYSTLKVQPAELEDSGVYFCASSQDVGRVGTQYFGPGTRLTVL.

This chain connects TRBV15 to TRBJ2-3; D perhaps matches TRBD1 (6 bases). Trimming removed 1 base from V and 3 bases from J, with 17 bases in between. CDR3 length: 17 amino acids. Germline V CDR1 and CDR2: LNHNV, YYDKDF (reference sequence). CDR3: CATSRVQGAIGTDTQYF. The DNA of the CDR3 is TGTGCCACCAGCAGAGTACAGGGAGCGATTGGGACAGATACGCAGTATTTT.

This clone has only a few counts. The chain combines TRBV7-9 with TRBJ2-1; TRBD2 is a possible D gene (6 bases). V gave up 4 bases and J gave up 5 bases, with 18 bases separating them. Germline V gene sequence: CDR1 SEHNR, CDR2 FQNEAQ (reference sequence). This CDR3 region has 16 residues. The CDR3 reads CASSSRAIAVNNEQFF. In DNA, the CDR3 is TGTGCCAGCAGCTCCAGAGCGATAGCGGTTAACAATGAGCAGTTCTTC.

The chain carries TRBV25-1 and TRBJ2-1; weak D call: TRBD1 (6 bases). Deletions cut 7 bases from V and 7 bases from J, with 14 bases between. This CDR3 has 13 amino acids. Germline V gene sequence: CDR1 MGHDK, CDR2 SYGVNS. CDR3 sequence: CASTQGWGNEQFF. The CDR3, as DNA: TGTGCCAGCACACAGGGTTGGGGTAATGAGCAGTTCTTC.

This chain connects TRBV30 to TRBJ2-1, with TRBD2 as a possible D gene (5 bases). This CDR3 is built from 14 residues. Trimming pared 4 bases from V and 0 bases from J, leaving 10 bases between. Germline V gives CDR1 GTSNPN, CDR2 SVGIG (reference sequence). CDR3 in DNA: TGTGCCTGGATGGGTACTAGCTCCTACAATGAGCAGTTCTTC. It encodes CAWMGTSSYNEQFF.

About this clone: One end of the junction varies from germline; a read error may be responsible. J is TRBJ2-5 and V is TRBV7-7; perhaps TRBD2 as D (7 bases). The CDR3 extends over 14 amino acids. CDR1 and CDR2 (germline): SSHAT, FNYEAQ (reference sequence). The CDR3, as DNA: TGTGCTAGCAGTTCCGGCGGGGGCGGAGAGACCCAGTACTTC. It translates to CASSSGGGGETQYF.

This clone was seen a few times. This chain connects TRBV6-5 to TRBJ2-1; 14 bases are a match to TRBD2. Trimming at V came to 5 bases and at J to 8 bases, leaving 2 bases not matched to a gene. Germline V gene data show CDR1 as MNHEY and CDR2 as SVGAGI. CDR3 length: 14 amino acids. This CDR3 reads CASSGTSGSDEQFF. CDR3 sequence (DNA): TGTGCCAGCAGTGGGACTAGCGGGAGCGATGAGCAGTTCTTC.

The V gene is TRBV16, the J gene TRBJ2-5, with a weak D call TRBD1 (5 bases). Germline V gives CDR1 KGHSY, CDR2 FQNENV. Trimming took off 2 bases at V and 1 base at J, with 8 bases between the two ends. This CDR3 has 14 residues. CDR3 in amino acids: CASSQDRTQETQYF. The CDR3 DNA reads TGTGCCAGCAGCCAAGACAGAACCCAAGAGACCCAGTACTTC.

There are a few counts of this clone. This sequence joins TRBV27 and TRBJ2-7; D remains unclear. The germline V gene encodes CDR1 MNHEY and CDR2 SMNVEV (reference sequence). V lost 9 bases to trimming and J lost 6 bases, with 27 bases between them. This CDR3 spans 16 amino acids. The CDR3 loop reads CARVRRQRVPFLEQYF. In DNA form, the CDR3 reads TGTGCCAGAGTAAGAAGGCAGCGCGTACCTTTTCTCGAGCAGTACTTC.

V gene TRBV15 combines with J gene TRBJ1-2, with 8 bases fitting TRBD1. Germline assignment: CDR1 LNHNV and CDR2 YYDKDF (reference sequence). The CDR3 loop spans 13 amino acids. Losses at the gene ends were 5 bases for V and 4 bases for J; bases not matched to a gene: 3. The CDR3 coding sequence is TGTGCCACCAGCCCAGGGGGCCTCTATGGCTACACCTTC. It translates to CATSPGGLYGYTF.

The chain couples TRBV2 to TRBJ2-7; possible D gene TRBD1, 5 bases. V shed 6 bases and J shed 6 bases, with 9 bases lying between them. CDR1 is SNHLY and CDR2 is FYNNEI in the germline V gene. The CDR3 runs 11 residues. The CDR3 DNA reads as TGTGCCAGCAGCACAGGCTCCGAGCAGTACTTC. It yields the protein CASSTGSEQYF. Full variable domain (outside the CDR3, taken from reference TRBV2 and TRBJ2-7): EPEVTQTPSHQVTQMGQEVILRCVPISNHLYFYWYRQILGQKVEFLVSFYNNEISEKSEIFDDQFSVERPDGSNFTLKIRSTKLEDSAMYFCASSTGSEQYFGPGTRLTVT.

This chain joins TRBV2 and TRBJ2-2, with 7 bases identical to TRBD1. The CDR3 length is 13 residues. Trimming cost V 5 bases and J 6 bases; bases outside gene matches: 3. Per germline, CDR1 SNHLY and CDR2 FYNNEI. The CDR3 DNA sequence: TGTGCCAGCAGTTACAGGGGTTCCGGGGAGCTGTTTTTT. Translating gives CASSYRGSGELFF.

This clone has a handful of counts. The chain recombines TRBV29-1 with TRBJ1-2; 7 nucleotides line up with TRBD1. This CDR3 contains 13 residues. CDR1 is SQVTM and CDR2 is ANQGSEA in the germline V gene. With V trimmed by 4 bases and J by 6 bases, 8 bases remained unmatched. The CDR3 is CSVGDRAGDGYTF. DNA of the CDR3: TGCAGCGTTGGTGACAGGGCAGGGGATGGCTACACCTTC.

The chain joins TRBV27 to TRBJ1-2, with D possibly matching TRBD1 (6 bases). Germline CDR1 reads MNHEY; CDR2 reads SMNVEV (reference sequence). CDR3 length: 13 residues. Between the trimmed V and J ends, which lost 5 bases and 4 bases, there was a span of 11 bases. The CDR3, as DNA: TGTGCCAGCAGTCTCGGCAGGGGCTATGGCTACACCTTC. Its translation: CASSLGRGYGYTF.